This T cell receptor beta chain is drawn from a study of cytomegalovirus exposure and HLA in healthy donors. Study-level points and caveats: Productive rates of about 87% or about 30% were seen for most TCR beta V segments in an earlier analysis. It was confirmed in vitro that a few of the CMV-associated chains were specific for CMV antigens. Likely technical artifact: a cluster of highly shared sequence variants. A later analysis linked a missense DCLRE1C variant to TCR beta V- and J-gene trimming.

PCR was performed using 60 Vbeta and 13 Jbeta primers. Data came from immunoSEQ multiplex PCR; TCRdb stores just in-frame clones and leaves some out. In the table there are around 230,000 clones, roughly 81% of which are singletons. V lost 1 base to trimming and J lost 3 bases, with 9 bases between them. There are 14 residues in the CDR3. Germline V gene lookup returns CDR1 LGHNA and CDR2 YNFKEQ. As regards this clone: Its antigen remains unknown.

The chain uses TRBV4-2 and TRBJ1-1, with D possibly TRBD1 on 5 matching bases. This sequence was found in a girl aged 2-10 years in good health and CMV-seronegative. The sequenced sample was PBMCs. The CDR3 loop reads CASSQVVGDTEAFF. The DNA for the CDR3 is TGTGCCAGCAGCCAAGTGGTAGGGGACACTGAAGCTTTCTTT.